This record looks at one TCR beta chain sequence and its context. Its antigen remains unknown. The protocol was immunoSEQ multiplex PCR, while the TCRdb copy is restricted to in-frame clones and leaves out a portion. This table has 110,000 to 150,000 clones, 80% to 95% appearing once. The data originate from a study of T cell responses to AZD1222 COVID-19 vaccine. Study conclusions and caveats: The donor cohort was predominantly white British with a female majority, and clonal diversity may have been underestimated. Across the whole spike, CD4 TCRs peaked at regions 160-218 and 743-854. Recipients of two AZD1222 doses showed rising Spike-specific TCR breadth and depth.

The length of the CDR3 is 13 residues. Germline assignment: CDR1 SGDLS and CDR2 YYNGEE. V dropped 4 bases and J dropped 7; count of bases not matched to a gene: 6. This chain joins TRBV9 and TRBJ1-2; 8 positions match TRBD1. This specimen consisted of peripheral blood, obtained on day 0 of AZD1222 vaccination. The clonotype was recovered from an adult in good health. CDR3 sequence reads: CASSQDRVSGYTF. CDR3 in DNA: TGTGCCAGCAGCCAGGACAGGGTCAGTGGCTACACCTTC.